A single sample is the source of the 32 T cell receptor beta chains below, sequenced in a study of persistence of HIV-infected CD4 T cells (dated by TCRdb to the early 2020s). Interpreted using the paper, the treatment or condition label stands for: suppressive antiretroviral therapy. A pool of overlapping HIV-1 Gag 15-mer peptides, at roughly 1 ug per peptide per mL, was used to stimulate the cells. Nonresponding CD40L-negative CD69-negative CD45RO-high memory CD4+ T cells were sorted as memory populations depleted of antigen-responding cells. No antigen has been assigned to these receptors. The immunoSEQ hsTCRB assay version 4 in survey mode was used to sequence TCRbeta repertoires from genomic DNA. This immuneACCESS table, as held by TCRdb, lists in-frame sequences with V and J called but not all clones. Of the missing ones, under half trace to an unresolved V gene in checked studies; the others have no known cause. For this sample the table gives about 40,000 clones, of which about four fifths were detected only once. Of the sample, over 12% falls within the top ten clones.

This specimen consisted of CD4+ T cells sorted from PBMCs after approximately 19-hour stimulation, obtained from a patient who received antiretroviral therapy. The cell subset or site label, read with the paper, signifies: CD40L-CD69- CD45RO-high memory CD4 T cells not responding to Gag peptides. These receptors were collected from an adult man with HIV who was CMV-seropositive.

CDR3 DNA sequence: TGTGCCAGCAGCCCGACCGGAACCGGGGAGCTGTTTTTT. This gives the protein CASSPTGTGELFF. V gene TRBV7-9 combines with J gene TRBJ2-2; D not resolved. The germline CDR1 and CDR2 sequences are SEHNR and FQNEAQ (reference sequence). Trimming removed 5 bases from V and 5 bases from J, with 9 bases in between. This CDR3 is 13 amino acids long.

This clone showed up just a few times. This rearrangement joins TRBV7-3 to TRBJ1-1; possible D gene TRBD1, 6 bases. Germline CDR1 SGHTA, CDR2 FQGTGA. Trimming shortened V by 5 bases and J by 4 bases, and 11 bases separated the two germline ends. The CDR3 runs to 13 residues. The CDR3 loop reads CASSKGGLTEAFF. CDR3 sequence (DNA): TGTGCCAGCAGCAAAGGGGGACTCACTGAAGCTTTCTTT.

CDR3 in DNA: TGTGCCAGCAGCCCTACAGGGGTTGCAACTAATGAAAAACTGTTTTTT. Residues: CASSPTGVATNEKLFF. The chain joins TRBV7-9 to TRBJ1-4, with 7 bases fitting TRBD1. V trimming: 5 bases; J trimming: 0 bases; junction bases outside the gene matches: 6. The CDR3 consists of 16 residues. CDR1 and CDR2 from the germline V gene are SEHNR and FQNEAQ (reference sequence).

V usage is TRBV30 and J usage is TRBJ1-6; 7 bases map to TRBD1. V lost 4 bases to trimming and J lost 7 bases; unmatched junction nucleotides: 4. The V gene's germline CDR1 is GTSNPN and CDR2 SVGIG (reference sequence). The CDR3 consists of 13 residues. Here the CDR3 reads CAWKSGGNSPLHF. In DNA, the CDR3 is TGTGCCTGGAAGTCAGGGGGGAATTCACCCCTCCACTTT.

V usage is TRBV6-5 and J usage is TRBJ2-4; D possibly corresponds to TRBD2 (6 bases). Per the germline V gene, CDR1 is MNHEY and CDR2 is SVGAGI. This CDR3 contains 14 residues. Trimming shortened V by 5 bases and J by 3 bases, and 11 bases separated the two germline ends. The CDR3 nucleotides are TGTGCCAGCAGTCTGCCGGGAGTCAAAAACATTCAGTACTTC. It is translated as CASSLPGVKNIQYF.

The CDR3 loop is CASSHRTGSSYNEQFF. For the CDR3, the DNA is TGTGCCAGTAGTCACCGGACGGGAAGCTCCTACAATGAGCAGTTCTTC. The chain carries TRBV19 and TRBJ2-1; D is perhaps TRBD2 (5 bases). This CDR3 has 16 residues. The V gene's germline CDR1 is LNHDA and CDR2 SQIVND (reference sequence). The ends were cut back, 5 bases at V and 0 bases at J, with 14 bases in the middle.

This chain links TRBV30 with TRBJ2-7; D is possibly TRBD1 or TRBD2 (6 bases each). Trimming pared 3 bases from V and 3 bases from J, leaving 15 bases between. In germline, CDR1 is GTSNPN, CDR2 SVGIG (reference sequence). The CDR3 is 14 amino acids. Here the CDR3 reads CAWRRGESFYEQYF. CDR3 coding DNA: TGTGCCTGGAGGAGGGGGGAAAGCTTCTACGAGCAGTACTTC.

The CDR3 sequence is CASSPRQNTGELFF. The CDR3 nucleotides are TGTGCCAGCTCACCAAGGCAGAACACCGGGGAGCTGTTTTTT. This chain joins TRBV18 and TRBJ2-2; D gene uncertain. This CDR3 is built from 14 residues. Looked up from germline, CDR1 is KGHSH and CDR2 is LQKENI. V dropped 2 bases and J dropped 1 base, with 5 bases sitting between them.

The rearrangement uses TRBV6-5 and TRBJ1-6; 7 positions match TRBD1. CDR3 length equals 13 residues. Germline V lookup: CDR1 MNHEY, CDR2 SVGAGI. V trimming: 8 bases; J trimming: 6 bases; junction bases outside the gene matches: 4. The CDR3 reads CASRRGTNSPLHF. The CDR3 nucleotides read TGTGCCAGCCGCAGGGGGACTAATTCACCCCTCCACTTT.

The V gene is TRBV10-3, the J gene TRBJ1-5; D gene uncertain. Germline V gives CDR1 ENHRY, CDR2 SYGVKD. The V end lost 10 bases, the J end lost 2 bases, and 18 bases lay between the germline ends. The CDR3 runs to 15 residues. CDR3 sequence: CATRGVHRGNQPQHF. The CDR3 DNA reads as TGTGCCACCCGCGGAGTACATAGGGGCAATCAGCCCCAGCATTTT.

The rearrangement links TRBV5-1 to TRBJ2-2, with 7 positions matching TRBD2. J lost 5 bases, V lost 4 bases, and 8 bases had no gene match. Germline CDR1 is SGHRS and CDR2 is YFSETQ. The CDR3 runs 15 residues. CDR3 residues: CASSRQREGTGELFF. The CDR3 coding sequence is TGCGCCAGCAGCCGTCAGCGGGAAGGTACCGGGGAGCTGTTTTTT.

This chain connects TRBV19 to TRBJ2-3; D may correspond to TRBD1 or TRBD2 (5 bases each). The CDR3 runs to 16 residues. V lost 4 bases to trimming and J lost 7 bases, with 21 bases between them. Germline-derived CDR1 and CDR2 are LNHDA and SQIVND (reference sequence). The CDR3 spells CASSRTPFSGTNTQYF. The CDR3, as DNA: TGTGCCAGTAGTAGGACCCCGTTCTCAGGGACGAATACGCAGTATTTT.

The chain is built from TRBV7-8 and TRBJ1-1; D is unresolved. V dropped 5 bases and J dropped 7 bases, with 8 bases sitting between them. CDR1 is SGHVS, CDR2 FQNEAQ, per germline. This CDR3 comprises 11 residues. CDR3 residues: CASSLKVEAFF. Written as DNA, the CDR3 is TGTGCCAGCAGCCTTAAGGTTGAAGCTTTCTTT.

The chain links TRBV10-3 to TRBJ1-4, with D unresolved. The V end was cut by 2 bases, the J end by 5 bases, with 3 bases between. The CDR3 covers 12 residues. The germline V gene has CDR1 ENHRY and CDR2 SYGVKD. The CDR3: CAISERNEKLFF. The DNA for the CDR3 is TGTGCCATCAGTGAGCGGAATGAAAAACTGTTTTTT.

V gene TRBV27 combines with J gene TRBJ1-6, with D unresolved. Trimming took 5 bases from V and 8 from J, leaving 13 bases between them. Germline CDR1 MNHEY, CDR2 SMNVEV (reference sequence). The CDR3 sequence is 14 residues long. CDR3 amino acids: CASSIDGIYSPLHF. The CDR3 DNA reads TGTGCCAGCAGTATCGACGGGATTTATTCACCCCTCCACTTT.

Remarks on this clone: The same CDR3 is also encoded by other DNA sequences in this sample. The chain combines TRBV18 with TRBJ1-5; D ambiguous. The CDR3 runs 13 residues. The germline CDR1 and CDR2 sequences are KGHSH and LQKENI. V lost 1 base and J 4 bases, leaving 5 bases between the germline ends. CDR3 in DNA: TGTGCCAGCTCACCACAGGGTAATCAGCCCCAGCATTTT. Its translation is CASSPQGNQPQHF.

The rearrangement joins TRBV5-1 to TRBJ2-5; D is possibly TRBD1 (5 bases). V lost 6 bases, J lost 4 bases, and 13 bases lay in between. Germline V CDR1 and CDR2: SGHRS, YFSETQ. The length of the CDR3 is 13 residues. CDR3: CASNRGSRETQYF. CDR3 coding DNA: TGCGCCAGCAATAGGGGTTCACGAGAGACCCAGTACTTC.

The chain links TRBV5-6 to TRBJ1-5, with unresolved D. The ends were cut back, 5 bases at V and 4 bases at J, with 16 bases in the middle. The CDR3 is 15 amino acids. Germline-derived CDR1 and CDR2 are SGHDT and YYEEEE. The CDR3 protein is CASSPQVDSNQPQHF. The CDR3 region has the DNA TGTGCCAGCAGTCCTCAGGTAGACTCAAATCAGCCCCAGCATTTT.

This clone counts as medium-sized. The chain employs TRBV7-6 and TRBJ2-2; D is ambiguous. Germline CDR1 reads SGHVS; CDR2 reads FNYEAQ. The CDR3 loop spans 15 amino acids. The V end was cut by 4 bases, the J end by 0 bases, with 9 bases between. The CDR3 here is CASSSTLANTGELFF. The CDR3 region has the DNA TGTGCCAGCAGCTCCACCTTAGCGAACACCGGGGAGCTGTTTTTT.

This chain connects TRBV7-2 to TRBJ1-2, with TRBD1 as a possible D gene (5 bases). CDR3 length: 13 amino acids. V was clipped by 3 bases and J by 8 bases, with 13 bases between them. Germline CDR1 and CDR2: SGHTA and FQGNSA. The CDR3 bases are TGTGCCAGCAGCTTCGGACAAGCCGGGGGCTACACCTTC. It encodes CASSFGQAGGYTF.

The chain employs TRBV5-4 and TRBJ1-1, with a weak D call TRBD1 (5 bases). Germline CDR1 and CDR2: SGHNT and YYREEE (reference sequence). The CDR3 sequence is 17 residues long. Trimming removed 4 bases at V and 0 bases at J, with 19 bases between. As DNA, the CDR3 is TGTGCCAGCAGCCCAACCCCCAAAGGGGCCATGAACACTGAAGCTTTCTTT. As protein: CASSPTPKGAMNTEAFF.

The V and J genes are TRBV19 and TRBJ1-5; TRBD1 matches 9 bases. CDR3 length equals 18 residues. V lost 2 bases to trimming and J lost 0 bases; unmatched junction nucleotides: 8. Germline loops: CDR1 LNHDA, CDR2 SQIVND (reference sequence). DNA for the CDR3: TGTGCCAGTAGTATACTCCCGGGACAGGGAGATAGCAATCAGCCCCAGCATTTT. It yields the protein CASSILPGQGDSNQPQHF.

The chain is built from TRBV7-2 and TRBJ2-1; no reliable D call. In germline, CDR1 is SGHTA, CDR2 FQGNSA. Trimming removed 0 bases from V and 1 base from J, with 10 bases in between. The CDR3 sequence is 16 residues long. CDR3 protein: CASSLAKSFSYNEQFF. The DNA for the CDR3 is TGTGCCAGCAGCTTAGCGAAGTCTTTTTCCTACAATGAGCAGTTCTTC.

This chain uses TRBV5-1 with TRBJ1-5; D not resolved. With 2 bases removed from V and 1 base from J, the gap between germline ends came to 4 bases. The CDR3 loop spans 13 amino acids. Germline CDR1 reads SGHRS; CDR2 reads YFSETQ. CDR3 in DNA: TGCGCCAGCAGCTTAAGCAGCAATCAGCCCCAGCATTTT. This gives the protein CASSLSSNQPQHF.

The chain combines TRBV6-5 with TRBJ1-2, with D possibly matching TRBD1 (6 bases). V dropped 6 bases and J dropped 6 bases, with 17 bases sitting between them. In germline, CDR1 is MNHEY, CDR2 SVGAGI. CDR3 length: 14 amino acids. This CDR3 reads CASRNLRGADGYTF. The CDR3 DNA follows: TGTGCCAGCAGGAACCTGAGGGGGGCCGATGGCTACACCTTC.

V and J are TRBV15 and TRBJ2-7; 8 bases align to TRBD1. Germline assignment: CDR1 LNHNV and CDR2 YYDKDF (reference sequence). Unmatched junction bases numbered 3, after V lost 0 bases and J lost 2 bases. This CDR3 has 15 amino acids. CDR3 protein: CATSRDRGPPYEQYF. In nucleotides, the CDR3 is TGTGCCACCAGCAGAGACAGGGGGCCACCCTACGAGCAGTACTTC.

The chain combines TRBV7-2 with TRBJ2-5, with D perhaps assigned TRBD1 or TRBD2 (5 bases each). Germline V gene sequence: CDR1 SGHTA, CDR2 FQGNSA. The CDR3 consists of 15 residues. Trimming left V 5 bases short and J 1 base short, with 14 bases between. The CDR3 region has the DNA TGTGCCAGCAGCCTCGTCGGGGCGGTCCAAGAGACCCAGTACTTC. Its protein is CASSLVGAVQETQYF.

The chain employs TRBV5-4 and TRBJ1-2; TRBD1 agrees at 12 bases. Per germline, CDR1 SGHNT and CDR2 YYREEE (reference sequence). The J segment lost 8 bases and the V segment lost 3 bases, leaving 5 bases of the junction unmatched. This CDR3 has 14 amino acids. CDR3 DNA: TGTGCCAGCAGCTGGGGACAGGGGGCCGGGGGCTACACCTTC. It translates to CASSWGQGAGGYTF.

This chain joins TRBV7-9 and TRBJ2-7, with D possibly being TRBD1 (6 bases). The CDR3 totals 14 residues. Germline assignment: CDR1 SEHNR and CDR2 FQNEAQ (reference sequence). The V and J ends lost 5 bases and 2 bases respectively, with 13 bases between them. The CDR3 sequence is CASSHLRGPYEQYF. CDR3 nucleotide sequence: TGTGCCAGCAGCCACCTCAGGGGCCCCTACGAGCAGTACTTC.

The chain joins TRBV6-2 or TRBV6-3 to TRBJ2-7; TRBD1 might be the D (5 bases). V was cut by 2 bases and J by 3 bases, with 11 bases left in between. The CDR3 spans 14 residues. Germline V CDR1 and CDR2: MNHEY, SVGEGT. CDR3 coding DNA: TGTGCCAGCAGTTACCCCGGGCAGGGCTACGAGCAGTACTTC. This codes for CASSYPGQGYEQYF.

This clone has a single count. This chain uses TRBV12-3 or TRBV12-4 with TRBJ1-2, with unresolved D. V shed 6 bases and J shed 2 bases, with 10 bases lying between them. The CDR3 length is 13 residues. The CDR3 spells CASSGRENYGYTF. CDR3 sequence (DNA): TGTGCCAGCAGCGGACGGGAAAACTATGGCTACACCTTC.

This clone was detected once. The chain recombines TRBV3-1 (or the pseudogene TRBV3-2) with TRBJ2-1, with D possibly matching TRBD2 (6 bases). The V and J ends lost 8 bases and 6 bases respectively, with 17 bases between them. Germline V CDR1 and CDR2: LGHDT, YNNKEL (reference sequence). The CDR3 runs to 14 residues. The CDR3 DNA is TGTGCCAGCCTCTCACCGGGAGCCGCCAATGAGCAGTTCTTC. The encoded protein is CASLSPGAANEQFF.